The T cell receptor (beta chain) under discussion was sequenced for a study of shared clonotypes between healthy human individuals. General observations from the study: The diversity represented, both genetic and in exposure history, was limited by few donors. What naive subsets generally showed was a larger estimated richness than memory subsets showed.

To note about this clone: No antigen is known for it.

Per the germline V gene, CDR1 is SGHRS and CDR2 is YFSETQ. The V end lost 0 bases, the J end lost 6 bases, and 12 bases lay between the germline ends. The CDR3 covers 14 residues. Splitting of each subset's genomic DNA was done evenly across several immunoSEQ plates. Method: immunoSEQ multiplex PCR; TCRdb's copy keeps in-frame clones and lacks some. The top ten clones hold 8% to 13% of a sample with fewer than 200,000 clones, 60% to 75% of them seen once. The sample consisted of memory CD4+ T cells sorted from blood. Subset specified: CD45RA-negative fraction. The chain combines TRBV5-1 with TRBJ1-1; D is possibly TRBD1 (5 bases). This clonotype originated in a man younger than 45 in good health. CDR3 residues: CASSLGWGDAEAFF. For the CDR3, the DNA is TGCGCCAGCAGCTTGGGATGGGGGGACGCTGAAGCTTTCTTT.